Presented here are 27 T cell receptor beta chains from one specimen sequenced in a study of cytotoxic CD8 clonotypes in ibrutinib-treated CLL. Here immunoSEQ multiplex PCR was the method, and the copy in TCRdb shows in-frame clones only, minus some. This table holds around 76,000 clones, 83% found once. The material was PBMCs, obtained after 24 months of ibrutinib treatment. These receptors were obtained from a human donor with chronic lymphocytic leukemia.

The table lists this clone with a count of one. The V call is TRBV5-4, the J call TRBJ2-3, with 8 bases identical to TRBD2. This CDR3 comprises 15 residues. The trim removed 2 bases at V and 3 bases at J, leaving 5 bases unmatched. Germline values: CDR1 SGHNT, CDR2 YYREEE (reference sequence). This CDR3 is CASSFGTSQTDTQYF. The CDR3 DNA follows: TGTGCCAGCAGCTTCGGGACTAGTCAAACAGATACGCAGTATTTT.

CDR3 coding DNA: TGTGCCAGCTCCTTAAGGGGATCATTAATAACCGGGGAGCTGTTTTTT. Translating gives CASSLRGSLITGELFF. The chain uses TRBV14 and TRBJ2-2; D is perhaps TRBD1 (5 bases). V lost 8 bases and J 5 bases, leaving 21 bases between the germline ends. Germline assignment: CDR1 SGHDN and CDR2 FVKESK. CDR3 length: 16 amino acids.

This chain uses TRBV7-2 with TRBJ2-7; D perhaps matches TRBD2 (5 bases). Germline-derived CDR1 and CDR2 are SGHTA and FQGNSA. The CDR3 spans 15 residues. V was pared by 1 base and J by 5 bases, with 15 bases between. The DNA for the CDR3 is TGTGCCAGCAGCTTAGGTGGGCGGGTCATAGACGAGCAGTACTTC. This translates into CASSLGGRVIDEQYF.

The chain combines TRBV5-1 with TRBJ2-5; D may match TRBD1 or TRBD2 (5 bases each). The CDR3 has 15 amino acids. Trimming took off 4 bases at V and 3 bases at J, with 16 bases between the two ends. Germline CDR1 is SGHRS and CDR2 is YFSETQ. CDR3 sequence: CASSQGDPPKETQYF. Here the CDR3 DNA reads TGCGCCAGCAGCCAAGGGGACCCCCCTAAAGAGACCCAGTACTTC.

The chain joins TRBV9 to TRBJ1-1; TRBD1 aligns across 7 bases. The CDR3 is 13 amino acids. Germline trimming cut 2 bases from V and 5 bases from J; bases unmatched to any gene: 3. Germline V gene sequence: CDR1 SGDLS, CDR2 YYNGEE. CDR3 protein: CASSVQGGTEAFF. The CDR3 nucleotides are TGTGCCAGCAGCGTTCAGGGGGGAACTGAAGCTTTCTTT.

This clone was detected only a few times. The J gene is TRBJ2-5, the V gene TRBV2; 14 bases agree with TRBD2. The germline CDR1 and CDR2 sequences are SNHLY and FYNNEI. This CDR3 is 16 amino acids long. After removal of 1 base from V and 4 bases from J, the junction contained 2 bases not matched to a gene. The CDR3 loop reads CASSEGLAGGGETQYF. The CDR3 DNA reads TGTGCCAGCAGTGAAGGACTAGCGGGAGGGGGAGAGACCCAGTACTTC.

The J gene is TRBJ2-3, the V gene TRBV4-1; no reliable D call. Germline V lookup: CDR1 MGHRA, CDR2 YSYEKL. The CDR3 is 13 amino acids. The germline V and J ends were trimmed by 3 bases and 0 bases, with 4 bases remaining between them. The CDR3 sequence is CASSHQSTDTQYF. Written as DNA, the CDR3 is TGCGCCAGCAGCCATCAGAGCACAGATACGCAGTATTTT.

This clone was found once. The V and J genes are TRBV7-2 and TRBJ2-2; TRBD1 might be the D (6 bases). With 5 bases removed from V and 2 bases from J, the gap between germline ends came to 12 bases. Germline assignment: CDR1 SGHTA and CDR2 FQGNSA. The CDR3 runs to 15 residues. CDR3 sequence: CASSLGQRNTGELFF. As DNA, the CDR3 is TGTGCCAGCAGCCTCGGACAGAGAAACACCGGGGAGCTGTTTTTT. Combining the CDR3 with reference TRBV7-2 and TRBJ2-2 gives the whole variable domain GAGVSQSPSNKVTEKGKDVELRCDPISGHTALYWYRQSLGQGLEFLIYFQGNSAPDKSGLPSDRFSAERTGGSVSTLTIQRTQQEDSAVYLCASSLGQRNTGELFFGEGSRLTVL.

This rearrangement joins TRBV28 to TRBJ2-1; possible D gene TRBD1, 6 bases. Trimming took off 0 bases at V and 7 bases at J, with 13 bases between the two ends. CDR1 MDHEN and CDR2 SYDVKM come from the germline V gene. This CDR3 has 15 residues. This CDR3 is CASSLWAGRGNEQFF. CDR3 DNA: TGTGCCAGCAGTTTATGGGCGGGTAGGGGGAATGAGCAGTTCTTC.

The rearrangement uses TRBV5-1 and TRBJ1-1; D not certain. Germline assignment: CDR1 SGHRS and CDR2 YFSETQ. This CDR3 has 14 amino acids. The germline V and J ends were trimmed by 0 bases and 4 bases, with 10 bases remaining between them. Here the CDR3 DNA reads TGCGCCAGCAGCTTGGAGGGTCTAAGCACTGAAGCTTTCTTT. Translating it yields CASSLEGLSTEAFF.

The V call is TRBV5-1, the J call TRBJ2-1; D is possibly TRBD1 or TRBD2 (6 bases each). The germline V gene encodes CDR1 SGHRS and CDR2 YFSETQ. This CDR3 comprises 15 residues. V lost 0 bases and J lost 9, with 16 bases in between. CDR3 region: CASSLDPGKGGEQFF. CDR3 nucleotides: TGCGCCAGCAGCTTGGATCCCGGAAAGGGGGGTGAGCAGTTCTTC.

This clone was found a few times. The V gene is TRBV19, the J gene TRBJ2-7; TRBD1 agrees at 7 bases. This CDR3 is built from 15 residues. V trimming: 3 bases; J trimming: 3 bases; junction bases outside the gene matches: 8. Per germline, CDR1 LNHDA and CDR2 SQIVND (reference sequence). The CDR3 region is CASSIAQGHIYEQYF. CDR3 bases: TGTGCCAGTAGTATCGCACAGGGGCACATCTACGAGCAGTACTTC.

The chain carries TRBV9 and TRBJ2-7; 9 positions match TRBD1. Germline CDR1 SGDLS, CDR2 YYNGEE. The CDR3 totals 15 residues. Losses at the gene ends were 0 bases for V and 4 bases for J; bases not matched to a gene: 5. The CDR3 nucleotides are TGTGCCAGCAGCGTAGCTTCGGACAGGGGTTACGAGCAGTACTTC. Translating gives CASSVASDRGYEQYF. Using reference TRBV9 and TRBJ2-7 for the parts outside the CDR3, the full variable domain is DSGVTQTPKHLITATGQRVTLRCSPRSGDLSVYWYQQSLDQGLQFLIQYYNGEERAKGNILERFSAQQFPDLHSELNLSSLELGDSALYFCASSVASDRGYEQYFGPGTRLTVT.

The chain is built from TRBV30 and TRBJ2-7; D may be TRBD2 (7 bases). Trimming left V 5 bases short and J 2 bases short, with 22 bases between. The V gene's germline CDR1 is GTSNPN and CDR2 SVGIG (reference sequence). The length of the CDR3 is 16 residues. Here the CDR3 DNA reads TGTGCCTGGGGTATTGGGGGGGCTAGACACACCTACGAGCAGTACTTC. It is translated as CAWGIGGARHTYEQYF.

This chain connects TRBV7-2 to TRBJ2-3; D remains unclear. CDR1 and CDR2 (germline): SGHTA, FQGNSA. The germline V and J ends were trimmed by 1 base and 2 bases, with 7 bases remaining between them. This CDR3 spans 14 amino acids. The CDR3 sequence: CASSLGINTDTQYF. CDR3 nucleotides: TGTGCCAGCAGCTTAGGGATTAACACAGATACGCAGTATTTT.

The chain links TRBV10-3 to TRBJ2-3, with 7 bases matching TRBD2. CDR1 and CDR2 (germline): ENHRY, SYGVKD. The CDR3 spans 14 residues. V lost 8 bases and J lost 1; bases outside the gene matches: 6. The CDR3 here is CAIDQGGGTDTQYF. The CDR3 nucleotides are TGTGCCATCGATCAGGGAGGGGGCACAGATACGCAGTATTTT.

The chain combines TRBV4-3 with TRBJ2-5; TRBD2 matches at 8 bases. Per germline, CDR1 LGHNA and CDR2 YSLEER. J gave up 4 bases and V 1 base, and 11 bases lay outside the gene matches. The CDR3 runs to 17 residues. The CDR3 DNA is TGCGCCAGCAGCCAAGCGACAGAGGTCGCGGGAGGAGAGACCCAGTACTTC. Protein sequence: CASSQATEVAGGETQYF.

V is TRBV9 and J is TRBJ2-3; D perhaps matches TRBD2 (5 bases). The CDR3 is 13 residues long. Germline values: CDR1 SGDLS, CDR2 YYNGEE. The V end was cut by 0 bases, the J end by 9 bases, with 11 bases between. The CDR3 nucleotides read TGTGCCAGCAGCGTAGAGGGAGAAGGGACGCAGTATTTT. Translating gives CASSVEGEGTQYF.

CDR3 DNA: TGTGCCAGCAGCCCTAAGGAACGGGAGGACTACGAGCAGTACTTC. Translated: CASSPKEREDYEQYF. The chain joins TRBV7-9 to TRBJ2-7, with TRBD2 matching 7 bases. After removal of 5 bases from V and 3 bases from J, the junction contained 10 bases not matched to a gene. This CDR3 is built from 15 residues. The V gene's germline CDR1 is SEHNR and CDR2 FQNEAQ (reference sequence).

The chain couples TRBV7-4 to TRBJ2-7, with 10 bases that match TRBD1. CDR1 and CDR2 (germline): SGHVT, SQSDAQ. J was trimmed by 6 bases and V by 5 bases; bases with no gene match: 13. CDR3 size: 16 residues. The DNA for the CDR3 is TGTGCCAGCAGCGCCAACGGGACAGGGGTTTTCTGCGAGCAGTACTTC. Protein: CASSANGTGVFCEQYF.

Only a few counts were recorded for this clone. The chain employs TRBV7-2 and TRBJ1-2; 10 nucleotides line up with TRBD1. Germline V gene data show CDR1 as SGHTA and CDR2 as FQGNSA. The CDR3 covers 15 residues. V dropped 0 bases and J dropped 5; count of bases not matched to a gene: 3. The CDR3: CASSLAGQGTYGYTF. CDR3 coding DNA: TGTGCCAGCAGCTTAGCGGGACAGGGGACGTATGGCTACACCTTC. Full variable domain (missing parts from reference TRBV7-2 and TRBJ1-2): GAGVSQSPSNKVTEKGKDVELRCDPISGHTALYWYRQSLGQGLEFLIYFQGNSAPDKSGLPSDRFSAERTGGSVSTLTIQRTQQEDSAVYLCASSLAGQGTYGYTFGSGTRLTVV.

The chain carries TRBV7-9 and TRBJ2-5; D is unclear. Germline V CDR1 and CDR2: SEHNR, FQNEAQ (reference sequence). The CDR3 has 15 residues. The V end lost 0 bases, the J end lost 2 bases, and 10 bases lay between the germline ends. The CDR3 reads CASSLASGRQETQYF. For the CDR3, the DNA is TGTGCCAGCAGCTTAGCGTCGGGCAGACAAGAGACCCAGTACTTC.

V is TRBV5-1 and J is TRBJ1-4; TRBD1 aligns across 8 bases. Germline CDR1 reads SGHRS; CDR2 reads YFSETQ. After removal of 4 bases from V and 8 bases from J, the junction contained 7 bases not matched to a gene. This CDR3 region has 14 residues. CDR3 loop: CASSTDRGMEKLFF. DNA for the CDR3: TGCGCCAGCAGCACCGACAGGGGTATGGAAAAACTGTTTTTT. Full variable domain (outside the CDR3, taken from reference TRBV5-1 and TRBJ1-4): KAGVTQTPRYLIKTRGQQVTLSCSPISGHRSVSWYQQTPGQGLQFLFEYFSETQRNKGNFPGRFSGRQFSNSRSEMNVSTLELGDSALYLCASSTDRGMEKLFFGSGTQLSVL.

For the CDR3, the DNA is TGCGCCAGCAGCTTTGCGGGACAGGACAATGAGCAGTTCTTC. The encoded protein is CASSFAGQDNEQFF. The chain combines TRBV5-1 with TRBJ2-1; 8 nucleotides align to TRBD1. The CDR3 is 14 amino acids. Trimming cost V 2 bases and J 5 bases; bases outside gene matches: 3. The germline CDR1 and CDR2 sequences are SGHRS and YFSETQ.

This clone was detected only a few times. The V gene is TRBV19, the J gene TRBJ1-2, with a weak D call TRBD1 (6 bases). Germline CDR1 LNHDA, CDR2 SQIVND (reference sequence). V gave up 3 bases and J gave up 4 bases, with 12 bases separating them. The CDR3 runs to 14 residues. CDR3 amino acids: CASSMGAEIYGYTF. CDR3 bases: TGTGCCAGTAGTATGGGGGCAGAGATCTATGGCTACACCTTC.

The chain employs TRBV5-1 and TRBJ2-3, with D possibly TRBD2 on 5 matching bases. In germline, CDR1 is SGHRS, CDR2 YFSETQ. Trimming stripped 2 bases from V and 0 bases from J, with 13 bases between. This CDR3 has 16 residues. This CDR3 reads CASSFSSSLSTDTQYF. The CDR3 DNA is TGCGCCAGCAGCTTTTCTAGCAGCCTAAGCACAGATACGCAGTATTTT.

This clone was seen just once. The chain couples TRBV19 to TRBJ2-3; D is perhaps TRBD2 (6 bases). Per germline, CDR1 LNHDA and CDR2 SQIVND (reference sequence). V was trimmed by 5 bases and J by 3 bases, leaving 21 bases between them. The CDR3 consists of 17 residues. CDR3 sequence reads: CASSPGLSGPMTDTQYF. Written as DNA, the CDR3 is TGTGCCAGTAGTCCAGGACTAAGCGGGCCCATGACAGATACGCAGTATTTT.